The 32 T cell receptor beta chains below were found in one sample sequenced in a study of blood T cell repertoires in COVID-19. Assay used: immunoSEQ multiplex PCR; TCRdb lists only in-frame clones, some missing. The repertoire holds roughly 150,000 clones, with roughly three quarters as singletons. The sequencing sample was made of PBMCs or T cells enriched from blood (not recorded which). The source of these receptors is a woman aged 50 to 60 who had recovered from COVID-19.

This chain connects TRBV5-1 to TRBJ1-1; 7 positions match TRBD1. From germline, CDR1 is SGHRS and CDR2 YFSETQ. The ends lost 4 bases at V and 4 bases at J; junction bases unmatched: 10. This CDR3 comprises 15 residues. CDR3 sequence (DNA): TGCGCCAGCAGCGTAGACAGGGTTTCGAGCACTGAAGCTTTCTTT. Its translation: CASSVDRVSSTEAFF.

CDR3 in amino acids: CASSLGDSRSYGYTF. The CDR3 nucleotides read TGCGCCAGCAGCTTGGGGGACAGCCGCTCCTATGGCTACACCTTC. The chain recombines TRBV5-1 with TRBJ1-2; 7 bases match TRBD1. Looked up from germline, CDR1 is SGHRS and CDR2 is YFSETQ. Trimming removed 0 bases from V and 4 bases from J; junction bases left unmatched: 6. The CDR3 has 15 amino acids.

The CDR3 bases are TGTGCCAGCAGCTTAGAACTAGCGGGGGGCCTTCCTAGCGGGGAGCTGTTTTTT. Translated: CASSLELAGGLPSGELFF. The rearrangement joins TRBV7-2 to TRBJ2-2, with 12 bases fitting TRBD2. Germline CDR1 SGHTA, CDR2 FQGNSA. CDR3 length: 18 residues. The V gene end was trimmed by 1 base and the J gene end by 7 bases; junction bases not matched to a gene: 10.

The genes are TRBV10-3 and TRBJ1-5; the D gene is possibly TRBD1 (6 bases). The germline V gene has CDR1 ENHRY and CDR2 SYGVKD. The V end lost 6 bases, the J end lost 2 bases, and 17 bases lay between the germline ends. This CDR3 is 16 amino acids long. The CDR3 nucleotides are TGTGCCATCAGCCCGACAGGCGGAAGCGGCAATCAGCCCCAGCATTTT. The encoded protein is CAISPTGGSGNQPQHF.

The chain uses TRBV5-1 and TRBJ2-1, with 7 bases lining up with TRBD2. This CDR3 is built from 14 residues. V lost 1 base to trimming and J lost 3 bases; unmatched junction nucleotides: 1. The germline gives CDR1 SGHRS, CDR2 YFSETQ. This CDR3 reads CASSLKRGYNEQFF. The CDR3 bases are TGCGCCAGCAGCTTGAAGCGGGGCTACAATGAGCAGTTCTTC.

CDR3 coding DNA: TGCGCCAGCAGCCTACAGGGGGATGGCTACGAGCAGTACTTC. This codes for CASSLQGDGYEQYF. This chain connects TRBV5-1 to TRBJ2-7; TRBD1 aligns across 8 bases. The CDR3 runs 14 residues. Losses at the gene ends were 4 bases for V and 3 bases for J; bases not matched to a gene: 6. Germline CDR1 reads SGHRS; CDR2 reads YFSETQ.

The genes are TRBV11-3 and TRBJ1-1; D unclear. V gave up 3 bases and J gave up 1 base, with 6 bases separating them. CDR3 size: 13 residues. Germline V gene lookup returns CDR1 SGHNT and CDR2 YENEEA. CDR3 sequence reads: CASSLIANTEAFF. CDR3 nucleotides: TGTGCCAGCAGCTTGATAGCGAACACTGAAGCTTTCTTT.

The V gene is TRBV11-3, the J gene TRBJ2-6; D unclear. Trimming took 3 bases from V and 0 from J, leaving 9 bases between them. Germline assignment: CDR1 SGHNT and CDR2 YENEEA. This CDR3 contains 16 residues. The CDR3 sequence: CASSLGPSSGANVLTF. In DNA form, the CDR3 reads TGTGCCAGCAGCTTGGGCCCGAGCTCTGGGGCCAACGTCCTGACTTTC.

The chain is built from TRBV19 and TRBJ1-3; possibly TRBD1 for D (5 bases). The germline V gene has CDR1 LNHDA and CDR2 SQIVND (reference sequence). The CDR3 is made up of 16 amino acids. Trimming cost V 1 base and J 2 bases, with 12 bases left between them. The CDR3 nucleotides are TGTGCCAGTAGTATAGGCCGGGGGAGCGCTGGAAACACCATATATTTT. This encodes CASSIGRGSAGNTIYF.

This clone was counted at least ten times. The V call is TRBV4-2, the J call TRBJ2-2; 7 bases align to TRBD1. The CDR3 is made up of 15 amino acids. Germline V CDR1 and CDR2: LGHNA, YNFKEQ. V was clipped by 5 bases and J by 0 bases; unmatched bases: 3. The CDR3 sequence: CASSRDRANTGELFF. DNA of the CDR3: TGTGCCAGCAGCAGGGACAGAGCGAACACCGGGGAGCTGTTTTTT.

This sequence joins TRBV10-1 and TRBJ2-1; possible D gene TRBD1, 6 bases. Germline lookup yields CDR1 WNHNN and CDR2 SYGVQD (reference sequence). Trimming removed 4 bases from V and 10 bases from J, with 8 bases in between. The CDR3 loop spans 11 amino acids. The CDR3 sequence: CASSAGTEQFF. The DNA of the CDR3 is TGCGCCAGCAGTGCCGGGACAGAGCAGTTCTTC.

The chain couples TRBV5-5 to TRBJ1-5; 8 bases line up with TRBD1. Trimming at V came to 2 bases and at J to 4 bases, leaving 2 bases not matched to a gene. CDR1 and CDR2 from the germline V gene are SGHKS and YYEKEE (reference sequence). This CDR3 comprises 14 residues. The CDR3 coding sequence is TGTGCCAGCAGCTTAGACAGGGGAAATCAGCCCCAGCATTTT. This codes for CASSLDRGNQPQHF. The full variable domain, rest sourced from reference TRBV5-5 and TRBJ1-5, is DAGVTQSPTHLIKTRGQQVTLRCSPISGHKSVSWYQQVLGQGPQFIFQYYEKEERGRGNFPDRFSARQFPNYSSELNVNALLLGDSALYLCASSLDRGNQPQHFGDGTRLSIL.

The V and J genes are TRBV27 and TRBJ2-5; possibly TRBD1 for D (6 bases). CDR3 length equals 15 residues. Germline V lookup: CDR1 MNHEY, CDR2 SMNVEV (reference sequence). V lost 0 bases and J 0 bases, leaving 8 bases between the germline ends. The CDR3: CASSLSGHDQETQYF. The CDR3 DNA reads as TGTGCCAGCAGTTTATCGGGACACGACCAAGAGACCCAGTACTTC.

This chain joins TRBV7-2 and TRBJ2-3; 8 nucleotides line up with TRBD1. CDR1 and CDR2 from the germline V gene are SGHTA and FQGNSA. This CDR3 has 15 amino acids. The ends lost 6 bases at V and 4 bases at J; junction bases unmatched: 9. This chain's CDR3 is CASRDPGGGADTQYF. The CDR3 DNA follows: TGTGCCAGCAGAGATCCAGGGGGCGGCGCAGATACGCAGTATTTT.

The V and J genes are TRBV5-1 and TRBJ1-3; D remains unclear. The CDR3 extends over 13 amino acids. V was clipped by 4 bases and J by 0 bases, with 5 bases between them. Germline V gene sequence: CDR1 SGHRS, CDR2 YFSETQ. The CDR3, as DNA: TGCGCCAGCAGCGTAGACTCTGGAAACACCATATATTTT. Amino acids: CASSVDSGNTIYF. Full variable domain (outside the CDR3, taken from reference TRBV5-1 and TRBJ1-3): KAGVTQTPRYLIKTRGQQVTLSCSPISGHRSVSWYQQTPGQGLQFLFEYFSETQRNKGNFPGRFSGRQFSNSRSEMNVSTLELGDSALYLCASSVDSGNTIYFGEGSWLTVV.

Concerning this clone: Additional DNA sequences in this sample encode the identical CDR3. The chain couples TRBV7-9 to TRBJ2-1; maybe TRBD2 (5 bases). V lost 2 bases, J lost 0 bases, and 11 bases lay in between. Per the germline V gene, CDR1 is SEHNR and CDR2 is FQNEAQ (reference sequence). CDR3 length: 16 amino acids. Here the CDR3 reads CASSLWLAGSYNEQFF. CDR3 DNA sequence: TGTGCCAGCAGCTTATGGCTAGCAGGCTCCTACAATGAGCAGTTCTTC.

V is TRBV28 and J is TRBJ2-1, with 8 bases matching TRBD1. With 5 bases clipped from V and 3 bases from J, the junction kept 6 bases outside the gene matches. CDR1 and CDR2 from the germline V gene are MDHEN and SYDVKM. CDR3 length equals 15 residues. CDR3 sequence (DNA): TGTGCCAGCAGTGATCCCGGGACAGGCTACAATGAGCAGTTCTTC. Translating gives CASSDPGTGYNEQFF.

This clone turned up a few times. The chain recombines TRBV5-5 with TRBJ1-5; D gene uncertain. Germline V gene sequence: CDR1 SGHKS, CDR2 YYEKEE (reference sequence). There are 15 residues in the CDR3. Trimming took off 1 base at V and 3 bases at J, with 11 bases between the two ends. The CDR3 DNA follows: TGTGCCAGCAGCTTGATAGCAGAACTCAATCAGCCCCAGCATTTT. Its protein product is CASSLIAELNQPQHF.

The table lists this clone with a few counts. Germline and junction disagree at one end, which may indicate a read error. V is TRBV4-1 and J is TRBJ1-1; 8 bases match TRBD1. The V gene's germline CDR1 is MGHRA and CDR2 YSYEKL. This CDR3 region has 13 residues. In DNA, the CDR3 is TGCGCCAGCAGCCAAGTAGGGACAGGAAGAGGGATCTTT. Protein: CASSQVGTGRGIF.

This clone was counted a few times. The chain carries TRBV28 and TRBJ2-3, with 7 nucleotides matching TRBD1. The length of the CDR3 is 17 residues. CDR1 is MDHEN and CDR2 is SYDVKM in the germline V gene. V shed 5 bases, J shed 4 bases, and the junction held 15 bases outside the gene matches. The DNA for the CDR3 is TGTGCCAGCAGTGGTAATCCCGGACAGGCCGCCCCAGATACGCAGTATTTT. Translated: CASSGNPGQAAPDTQYF.

The CDR3 bases are TGTGCCAGCAGTGGGAGGGGAACACTCAATCAGCCCCAGCATTTT. This sequence encodes CASSGRGTLNQPQHF. The gene calls are TRBV2 and TRBJ1-5; the D gene is possibly TRBD1 (5 bases). Looked up from germline, CDR1 is SNHLY and CDR2 is FYNNEI. Trimming shortened V by 4 bases and J by 3 bases, and 13 bases separated the two germline ends. The CDR3 totals 15 residues.

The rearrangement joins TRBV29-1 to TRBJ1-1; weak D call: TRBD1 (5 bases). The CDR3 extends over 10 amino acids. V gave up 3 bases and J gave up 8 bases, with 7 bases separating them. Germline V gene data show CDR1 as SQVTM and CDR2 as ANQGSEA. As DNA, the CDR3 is TGCAGCGTTGACGACAGAGAAGCTTTCTTT. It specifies CSVDDREAFF.

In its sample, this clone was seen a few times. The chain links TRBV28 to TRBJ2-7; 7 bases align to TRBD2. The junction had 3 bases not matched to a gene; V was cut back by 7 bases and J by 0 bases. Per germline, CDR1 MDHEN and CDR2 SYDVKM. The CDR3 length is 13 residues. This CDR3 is CASTGLSSYEQYV. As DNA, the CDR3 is TGTGCCAGCACGGGACTAAGCTCCTACGAGCAGTACGTC.

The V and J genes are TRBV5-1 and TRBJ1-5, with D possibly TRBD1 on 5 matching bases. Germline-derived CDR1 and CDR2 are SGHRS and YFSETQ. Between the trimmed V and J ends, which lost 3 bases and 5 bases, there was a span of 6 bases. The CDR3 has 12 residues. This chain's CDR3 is CASSSGDQPQHF. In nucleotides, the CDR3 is TGCGCCAGCAGCTCGGGGGATCAGCCCCAGCATTTT.

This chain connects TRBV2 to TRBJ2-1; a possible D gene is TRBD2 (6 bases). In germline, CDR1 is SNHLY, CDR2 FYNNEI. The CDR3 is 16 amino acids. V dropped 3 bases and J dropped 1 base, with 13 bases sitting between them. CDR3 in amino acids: CASSDPASASYNEQFF. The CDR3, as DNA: TGTGCCAGCAGTGACCCGGCTAGCGCATCCTACAATGAGCAGTTCTTC.

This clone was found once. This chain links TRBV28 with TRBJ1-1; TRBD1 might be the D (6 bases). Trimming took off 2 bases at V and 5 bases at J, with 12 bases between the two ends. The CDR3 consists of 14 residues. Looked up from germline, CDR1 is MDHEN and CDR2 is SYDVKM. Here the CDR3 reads CASSLHREGTEAFF. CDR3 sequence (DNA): TGTGCCAGCAGTTTACACAGGGAGGGGACTGAAGCTTTCTTT.

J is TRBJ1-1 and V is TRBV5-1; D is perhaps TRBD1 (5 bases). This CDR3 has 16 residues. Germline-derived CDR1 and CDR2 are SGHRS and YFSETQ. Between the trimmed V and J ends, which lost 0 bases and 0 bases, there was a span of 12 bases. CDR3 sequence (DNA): TGCGCCAGCAGCTTGGCGGGGGGTCTAATGAACACTGAAGCTTTCTTT. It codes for CASSLAGGLMNTEAFF.

As DNA, the CDR3 is TGTGCCAGTAGTAGGCTCACAGTGGATGAGCAGTTCTTC. This translates into CASSRLTVDEQFF. The chain is built from TRBV19 and TRBJ2-1; D unresolved. V was pared by 4 bases and J by 8 bases, with 12 bases between. The CDR3 sequence is 13 residues long. Germline V gene data show CDR1 as LNHDA and CDR2 as SQIVND (reference sequence).

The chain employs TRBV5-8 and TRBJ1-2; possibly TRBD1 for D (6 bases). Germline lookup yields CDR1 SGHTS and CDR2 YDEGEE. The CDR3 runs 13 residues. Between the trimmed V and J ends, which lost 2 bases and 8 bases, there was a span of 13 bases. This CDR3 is CASSFLGAWGYTF. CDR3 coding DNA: TGTGCCAGCAGCTTCCTGGGGGCGTGGGGCTACACCTTC. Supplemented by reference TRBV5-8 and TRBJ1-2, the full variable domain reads EAGVTQSPTHLIKTRGQQATLRCSPISGHTSVYWYQQALGLGLQFLLWYDEGEERNRGNFPPRFSGRQFPNYSSELNVNALELEDSALYLCASSFLGAWGYTFGSGTRLTVV.

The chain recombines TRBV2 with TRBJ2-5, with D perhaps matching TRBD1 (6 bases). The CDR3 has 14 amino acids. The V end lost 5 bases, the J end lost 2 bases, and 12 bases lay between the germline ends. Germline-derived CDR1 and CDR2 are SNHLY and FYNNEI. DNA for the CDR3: TGTGCCAGCAGTCCCGGGACACAACAAGAGACCCAGTACTTC. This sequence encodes CASSPGTQQETQYF.

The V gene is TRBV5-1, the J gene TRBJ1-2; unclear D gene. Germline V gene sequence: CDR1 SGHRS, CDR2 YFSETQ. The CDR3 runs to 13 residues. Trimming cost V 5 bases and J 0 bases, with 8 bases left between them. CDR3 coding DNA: TGCGCCAGCAGTCTACAGCCTAACTATGGCTACACCTTC. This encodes CASSLQPNYGYTF.

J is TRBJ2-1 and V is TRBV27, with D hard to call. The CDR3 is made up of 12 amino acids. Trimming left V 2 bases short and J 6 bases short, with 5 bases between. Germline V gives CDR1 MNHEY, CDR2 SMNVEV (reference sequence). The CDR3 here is CASSLSFNEQFF. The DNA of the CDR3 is TGTGCCAGCAGTTTAAGCTTCAATGAGCAGTTCTTC.